The following is a TCR beta chain sequence with its context. Which antigen it targets is not known. No base quality information exists; no much larger clone differs at one position. The CDR3 spans 17 residues, from the cysteine through the phenylalanine. Of all the DNA, just the CDR3 is kept, 51 bases in frame from base 1. CDR1 and CDR2 (SGHDN, FVKESK) derive from the germline V gene. Germline trimming: 1 base from V, 2 bases from J; junction bases outside gene matches: 9. Receptor libraries were prepared by the immunoSEQ multiplex PCR assay. TCRdb stores this immuneACCESS table with in-frame sequences only. Part of the clones is absent; in the studies checked, under half of the shortfall reflects unresolved V genes, and no reason is known for the rest. The sample table holds about 110,000 clones, of which about 84% were seen once. The ten largest clones represent less than 2.5% of the sample. The sample originates from a study of radiotherapy plus CTLA-4 blockade in lung cancer (dated by TCRdb to the late 2010s). About the investigation overall: Objective responses occurred in roughly a sixth of enrolled patients, and under 40% achieved disease control.

Study-level results and caveats: After treatment with radiotherapy and ipilimumab, TCR clones that originated in tumors expanded in peripheral blood. Early dynamic changes in blood T cell clones, together with increased serum interferon-beta after radiation, were reported as the strongest predictors of response.

In this study, focal radiation therapy paired with CTLA-4 blockade (ipilimumab) was tested in patients who had chemo-refractory metastatic non-small-cell lung cancer. The receptor comes from a human donor with non-small cell lung cancer that progressed on radiotherapy plus ipilimumab. Some clones in this sample may be carry-over from other donors' samples. Sequencing used peripheral blood, obtained from a patient treated with radiotherapy plus ipilimumab. The chain uses TRBV14 and TRBJ1-2; TRBD1 aligns with 8 central bases. The CDR3 loop reads CASSQGTGTFLNYGYTF. The DNA is TGTGCCAGCAGCCAAGGGACAGGGACCTTTTTGAACTATGGCTACACCTTC.